This record looks at one TCR beta chain sequence and its context. This sample is part of a study of blood T cell repertoires in COVID-19. On the study more broadly: COVID-19 samples, acute and convalescent, were from the United States, Italy and Spain. In each case, the material was cDNA or gDNA derived from T cells, B-cell-depleted T cells, or PBMCs.

The V gene end was trimmed by 4 bases and the J gene end by 1 base; junction bases not matched to a gene: 3. The CDR3 contains 15 residues. Germline assignment: CDR1 SNHLY and CDR2 FYNNEI. In the original analysis: The authors estimated nucleated cell counts from reference gene primer amplification. Sequenced by immunoSEQ multiplex PCR; TCRdb stores in-frame clones only, minus some. V, J and clone size are taken as reported in that table, and D and trimming were inferred from the DNA itself. The sample consists of 310,000 or so clones, around 90% of them appearing once. V is TRBV2 and J is TRBJ2-3; 9 bases fit TRBD1. Sample: peripheral blood. This clonotype originated in a man between 18 and 29 years old who had recovered from COVID-19. The CDR3 DNA reads as TGTGCCAGCAGTGCAACAGGGGGCCGCACAGATACGCAGTATTTT. Translation gives CASSATGGRTDTQYF.